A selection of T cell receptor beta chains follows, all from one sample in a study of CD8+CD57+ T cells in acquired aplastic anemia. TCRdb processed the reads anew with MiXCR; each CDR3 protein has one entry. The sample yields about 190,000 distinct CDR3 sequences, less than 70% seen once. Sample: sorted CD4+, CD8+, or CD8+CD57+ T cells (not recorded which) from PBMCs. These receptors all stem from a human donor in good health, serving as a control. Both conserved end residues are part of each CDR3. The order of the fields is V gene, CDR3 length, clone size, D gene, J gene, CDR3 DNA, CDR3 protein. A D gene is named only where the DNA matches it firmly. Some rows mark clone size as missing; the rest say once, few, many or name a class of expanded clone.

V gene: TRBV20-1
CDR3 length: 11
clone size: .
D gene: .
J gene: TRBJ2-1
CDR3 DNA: TGCAGTGCGAGCTCCTACAATGAGCAGTTCTTC
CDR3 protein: CSASSYNEQFF

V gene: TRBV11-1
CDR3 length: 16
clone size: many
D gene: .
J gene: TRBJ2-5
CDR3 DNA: TGTGCCAGCAGCTCCGGGAGCAGGGGGTTACAAGAGACCCAGTACTTC
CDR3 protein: CASSSGSRGLQETQYF

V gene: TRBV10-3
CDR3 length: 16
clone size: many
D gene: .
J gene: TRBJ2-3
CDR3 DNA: TGTGCCATCACCCTGGCCCCCGCCCGAGGCACAGATACGCAGTATTTT
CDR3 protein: CAITLAPARGTDTQYF

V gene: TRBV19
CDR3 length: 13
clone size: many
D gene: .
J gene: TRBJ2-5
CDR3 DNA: TGTGCCAGTAGTATTCTGATAGAAGAGACCCAGTACTTC
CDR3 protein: CASSILIEETQYF

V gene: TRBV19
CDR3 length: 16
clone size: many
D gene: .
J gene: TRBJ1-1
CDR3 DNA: TGTGCCAGTACCCCGTACTCGCAAAATTTGAACACTGAAGCTTTCTTT
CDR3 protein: CASTPYSQNLNTEAFF

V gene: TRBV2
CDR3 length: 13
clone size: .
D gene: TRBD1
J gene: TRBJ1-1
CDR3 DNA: TGTGCCAGCAGTCCACTCGGACAGGGGAAAGCTTTCTTT
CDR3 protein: CASSPLGQGKAFF

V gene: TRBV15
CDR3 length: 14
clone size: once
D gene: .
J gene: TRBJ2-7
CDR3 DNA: TGTGCCACCAGCAGATCCAGGGGGAGGGACGAGCAGTACTTC
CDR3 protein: CATSRSRGRDEQYF

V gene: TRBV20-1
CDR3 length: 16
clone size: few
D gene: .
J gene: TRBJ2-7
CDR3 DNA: TGCAGTGCTAGAGGGGGAGACAGGATCCGAGGGGACGAGCAGCACTTC
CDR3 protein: CSARGGDRIRGDEQHF

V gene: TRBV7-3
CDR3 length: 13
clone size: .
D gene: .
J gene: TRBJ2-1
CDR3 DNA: TGTGCCAGCACCGGAAGGCCGGACAATGAGCAGTTCTTC
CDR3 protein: CASTGRPDNEQFF

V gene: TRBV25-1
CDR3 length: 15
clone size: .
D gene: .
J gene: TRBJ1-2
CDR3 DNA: TGTGCCAGCAGAGGCACGATGCGAGATAACTATGGCTACACCTTC
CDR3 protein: CASRGTMRDNYGYTF

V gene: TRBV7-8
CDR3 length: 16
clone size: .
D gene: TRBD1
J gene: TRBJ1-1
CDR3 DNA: TGTGCCAGCAGCTCCCGACAGGGAAAAGGAGTTACTGAAGCTTTCTTT
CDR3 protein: CASSSRQGKGVTEAFF

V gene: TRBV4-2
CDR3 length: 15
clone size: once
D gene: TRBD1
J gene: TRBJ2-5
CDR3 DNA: TGTGCCAACAGCCCTGCCGGGACAGCGGAAGAGACCCAGTACTTC
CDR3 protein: CANSPAGTAEETQYF

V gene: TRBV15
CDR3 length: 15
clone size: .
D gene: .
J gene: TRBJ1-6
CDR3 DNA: TGTGCCACCAGCAGAGGGGCCCTCTATAATTCACCCCTCCACTTT
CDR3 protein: CATSRGALYNSPLHF

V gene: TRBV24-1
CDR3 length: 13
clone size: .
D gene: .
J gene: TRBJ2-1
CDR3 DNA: TGTGCCACCAGTGATTTCACAGGCAATGAGCAGTTCTTC
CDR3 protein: CATSDFTGNEQFF

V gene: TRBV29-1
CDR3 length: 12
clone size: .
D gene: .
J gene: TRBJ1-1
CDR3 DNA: TGCAGCAGTTTGAGGGAGAACACTGAAGCTTTCTTT
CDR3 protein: CSSLRENTEAFF

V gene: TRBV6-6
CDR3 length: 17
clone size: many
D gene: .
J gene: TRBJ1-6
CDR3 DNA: TGTGCCAGCAGTTACGGGGGAGGGTGGCAGGGCAATTCACCCCTCCACTTT
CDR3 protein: CASSYGGGWQGNSPLHF

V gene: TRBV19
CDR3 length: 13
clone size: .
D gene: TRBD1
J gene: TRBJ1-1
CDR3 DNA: TGTGCCAGTAGTGTGGACAGGGAGAATGAAGCTTTCTTT
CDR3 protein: CASSVDRENEAFF